This record concerns one T cell receptor beta chain sequence. Its antigen is not known. One end of the junction is discordant with germline, which a read error may explain. This record comes from a study of cytomegalovirus exposure and HLA in healthy donors. Study results and caveats: It has been reported that TCR beta sequences accurately predicted the HLA-A and HLA-B alleles of most subjects. Most TCR sequences proved rare, with some public TCRs found in many donors.

13 Jbeta primers and 60 Vbeta primers were used for the PCR. The repertoire was sequenced with immunoSEQ multiplex PCR; TCRdb's copy has only in-frame clones and lacks some. The sample shows 200,000 to 250,000 clones, 65% to 75% of them seen only once. Sequenced material: PBMCs. This receptor was identified in a woman aged 25 to 39 in good health and CMV-seronegative.

CDR3 DNA: TGTGCCACCAGCGAGACTCCTAACACAAGGATCATATACAATGAGCAGTTCTTC. This encodes CATSETPNTRIIYNEQFF. The chain is built from TRBV9 and TRBJ2-1; no clear D. This CDR3 region has 18 residues. CDR1 SGDLS and CDR2 YYNGEE come from the germline V gene.